A single sample is the source of the 9 T cell receptor beta chains below, sequenced in a study of T cell responses to AZD1222 COVID-19 vaccine. Sequencing used immunoSEQ multiplex PCR; TCRdb keeps in-frame clones, though not all of them. The table shows roughly 140,000 clones, with approximately 88% occurring only once. The starting material was peripheral blood, obtained on day 0 of MenACWY control vaccination. Source of these receptors: an adult in good health.

CDR3 in amino acids: CASSDWTANTEAFF. CDR3 DNA: TGTGCCAGCAGTGATTGGACAGCGAACACTGAAGCTTTCTTT. This chain uses TRBV6-1 with TRBJ1-1, with D tentatively TRBD1 (6 bases). Germline V gene sequence: CDR1 MNHNS, CDR2 SASEGT. V dropped 3 bases and J dropped 1 base, with 9 bases sitting between them. This CDR3 spans 14 amino acids.

This sequence joins TRBV19 and TRBJ1-3; D may be TRBD1 (5 bases). Deletions cut 3 bases from V and 4 bases from J, with 7 bases between. This CDR3 is 13 amino acids long. Germline V CDR1 and CDR2: LNHDA, SQIVND (reference sequence). CDR3 protein: CASSIRDGNTIYF. DNA of the CDR3: TGTGCCAGTAGTATCCGGGACGGAAACACCATATATTTT.

This sequence joins TRBV6-5 and TRBJ1-5, with TRBD1 as a possible D gene (5 bases). The germline V gene encodes CDR1 MNHEY and CDR2 SVGAGI. The CDR3 runs to 14 residues. The germline V and J ends were trimmed by 6 bases and 5 bases, with 14 bases remaining between them. The CDR3 DNA reads as TGTGCCAGCAGCTTCGGGGGGGAGGATCAGCCCCAGCATTTT. Translating it yields CASSFGGEDQPQHF.

V and J are TRBV29-1 and TRBJ1-1; D ambiguous. This CDR3 is 14 amino acids long. Germline-derived CDR1 and CDR2 are SQVTM and ANQGSEA. V lost 5 bases to trimming and J lost 3 bases, with 16 bases between them. The CDR3 DNA reads as TGCAGCGTTCCCATCCAACCGTCGCACACTGAAGCTTTCTTT. Translated: CSVPIQPSHTEAFF.

The V gene is TRBV27, the J gene TRBJ1-2, with D possibly TRBD1 on 6 matching bases. The CDR3 spans 15 residues. Trimming removed 5 bases at V and 4 bases at J, with 17 bases between. Germline CDR1 MNHEY, CDR2 SMNVEV (reference sequence). CDR3 residues: CASSHRQEDFYGYTF. Here the CDR3 DNA reads TGTGCCAGCAGTCACCGACAGGAGGATTTCTATGGCTACACCTTC.

The rearrangement uses TRBV5-4 and TRBJ1-1; no clear D gene. In germline, CDR1 is SGHNT, CDR2 YYREEE (reference sequence). V shed 5 bases and J shed 3 bases, with 8 bases lying between them. CDR3 length equals 12 residues. CDR3 in DNA: TGTGCCAGCAGGACCCTTCACACTGAAGCTTTCTTT. The encoded protein is CASRTLHTEAFF.

The rearrangement uses TRBV30 and TRBJ1-1; no firm D call. With 1 base removed from V and 2 bases from J, the gap between germline ends came to 5 bases. The CDR3 runs to 12 residues. CDR1 and CDR2 from the germline V gene are GTSNPN and SVGIG (reference sequence). The CDR3, as DNA: TGTGCCTGGAGTGGGGAAAACACTGAAGCTTTCTTT. Protein sequence: CAWSGENTEAFF.

This chain uses TRBV10-3 with TRBJ1-1; 11 positions agree with TRBD1. J gave up 2 bases and V 6 bases, and 8 bases lay outside the gene matches. The CDR3 is 16 residues long. Per the germline V gene, CDR1 is ENHRY and CDR2 is SYGVKD. The CDR3 bases are TGTGCCATCAGCTCTCCCGGGACAGGGGGAAACACTGAAGCTTTCTTT. Encoded protein: CAISSPGTGGNTEAFF.

This clone occurred once. The CDR3 is CASSYPQTAGSPLHF. CDR3 sequence (DNA): TGTGCCAGCAGTTACCCTCAGACAGCGGGATCACCCCTCCACTTT. V is TRBV6-6 and J is TRBJ1-6, with D possibly TRBD1 on 5 matching bases. The CDR3 covers 15 residues. Looked up from germline, CDR1 is MNHNY and CDR2 is SVGAGI (reference sequence). The V gene lost 2 bases and the J gene lost 10 bases, with 15 bases spanning the gap.